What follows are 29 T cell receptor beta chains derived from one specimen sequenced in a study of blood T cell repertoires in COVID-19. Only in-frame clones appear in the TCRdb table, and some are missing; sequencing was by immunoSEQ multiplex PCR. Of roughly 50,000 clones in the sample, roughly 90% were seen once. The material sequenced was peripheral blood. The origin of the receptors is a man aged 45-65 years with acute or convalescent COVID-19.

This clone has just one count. The CDR3 bases are TGTGCTAGTGGTGATTTAGGGGGTAAAGACGAGCAGTACTTC. It encodes CASGDLGGKDEQYF. This chain links TRBV12-5 with TRBJ2-7, with a weak D call TRBD1 (6 bases). Trimming pared 5 bases from V and 5 bases from J, leaving 16 bases between. The CDR3 has 14 amino acids. Per the germline V gene, CDR1 is LGHNT and CDR2 is FRNRAP.

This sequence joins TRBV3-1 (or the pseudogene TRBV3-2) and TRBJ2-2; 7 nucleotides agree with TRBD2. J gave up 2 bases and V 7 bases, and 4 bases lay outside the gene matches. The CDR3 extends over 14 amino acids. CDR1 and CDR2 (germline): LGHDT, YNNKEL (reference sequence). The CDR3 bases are TGTGCCAGCATATCTAGCGGTAACACCGGGGAGCTGTTTTTT. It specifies CASISSGNTGELFF.

This chain's CDR3 is CAWSGTTTGQPQHF. The CDR3 DNA reads TGTGCCTGGAGTGGGACGACCACGGGACAGCCCCAGCATTTT. V and J are TRBV30 and TRBJ1-5; D is uncertain. The germline gives CDR1 GTSNPN, CDR2 SVGIG (reference sequence). The CDR3 runs 14 residues. Trimming left V 1 base short and J 7 bases short, with 14 bases between.

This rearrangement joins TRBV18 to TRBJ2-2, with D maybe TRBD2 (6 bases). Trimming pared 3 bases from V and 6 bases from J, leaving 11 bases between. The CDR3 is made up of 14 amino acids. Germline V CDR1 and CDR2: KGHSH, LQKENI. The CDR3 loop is CASSPGREAGELFF. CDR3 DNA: TGTGCCAGCTCACCCGGCAGGGAGGCCGGGGAGCTGTTTTTT.

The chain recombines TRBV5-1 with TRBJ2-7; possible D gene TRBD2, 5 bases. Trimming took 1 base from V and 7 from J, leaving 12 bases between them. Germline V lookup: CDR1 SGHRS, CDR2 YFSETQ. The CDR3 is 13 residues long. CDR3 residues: CASSLLGEGEQYF. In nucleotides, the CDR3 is TGCGCCAGCAGCTTGTTGGGAGAAGGGGAGCAGTACTTC.

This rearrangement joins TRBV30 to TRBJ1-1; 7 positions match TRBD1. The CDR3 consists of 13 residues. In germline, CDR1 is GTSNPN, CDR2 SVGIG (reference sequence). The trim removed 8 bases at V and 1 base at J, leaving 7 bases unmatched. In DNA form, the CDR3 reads TGTGCCCTGTCCGGACAGGCGAACACTGAAGCTTTCTTT. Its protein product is CALSGQANTEAFF.

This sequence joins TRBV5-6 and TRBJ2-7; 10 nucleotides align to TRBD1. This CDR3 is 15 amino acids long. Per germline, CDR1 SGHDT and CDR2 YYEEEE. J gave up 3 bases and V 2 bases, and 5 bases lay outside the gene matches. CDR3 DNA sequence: TGTGCCAGCAGCTTCGTGGGACAGGGGCACTACGAGCAGTACTTC. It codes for CASSFVGQGHYEQYF.

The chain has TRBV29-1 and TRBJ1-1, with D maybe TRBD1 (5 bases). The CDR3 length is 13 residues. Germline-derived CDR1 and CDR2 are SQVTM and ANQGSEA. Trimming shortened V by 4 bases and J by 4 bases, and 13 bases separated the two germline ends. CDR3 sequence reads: CSVADGGVTEAFF. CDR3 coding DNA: TGCAGCGTTGCTGATGGGGGGGTCACTGAAGCTTTCTTT.

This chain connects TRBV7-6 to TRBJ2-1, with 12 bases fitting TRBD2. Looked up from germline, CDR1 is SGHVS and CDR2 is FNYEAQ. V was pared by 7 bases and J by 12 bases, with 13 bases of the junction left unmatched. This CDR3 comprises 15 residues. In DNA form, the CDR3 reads TGTGCCAGCACCTCTCTATCGACTAGCGGGGGAAGGCAGTTCTTC. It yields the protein CASTSLSTSGGRQFF.

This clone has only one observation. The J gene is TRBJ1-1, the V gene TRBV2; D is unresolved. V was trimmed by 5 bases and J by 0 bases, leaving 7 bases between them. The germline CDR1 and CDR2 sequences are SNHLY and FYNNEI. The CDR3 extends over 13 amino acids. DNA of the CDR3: TGTGCCAGCAGTTCGTATATGAACACTGAAGCTTTCTTT. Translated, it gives CASSSYMNTEAFF.

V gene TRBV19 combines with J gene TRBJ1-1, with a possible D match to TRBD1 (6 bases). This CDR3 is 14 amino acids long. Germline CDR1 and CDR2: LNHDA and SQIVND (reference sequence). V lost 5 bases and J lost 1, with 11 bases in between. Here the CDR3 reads CASSLTGQNTEAFF. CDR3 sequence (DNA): TGTGCCAGTAGTTTGACAGGCCAGAACACTGAAGCTTTCTTT.

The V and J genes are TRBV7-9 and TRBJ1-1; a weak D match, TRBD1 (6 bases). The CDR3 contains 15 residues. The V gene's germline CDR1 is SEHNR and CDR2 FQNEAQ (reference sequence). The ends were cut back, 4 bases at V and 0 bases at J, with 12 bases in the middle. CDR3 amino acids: CASSYVRGLNTEAFF. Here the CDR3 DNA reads TGTGCCAGCAGCTACGTCAGGGGCCTGAACACTGAAGCTTTCTTT.

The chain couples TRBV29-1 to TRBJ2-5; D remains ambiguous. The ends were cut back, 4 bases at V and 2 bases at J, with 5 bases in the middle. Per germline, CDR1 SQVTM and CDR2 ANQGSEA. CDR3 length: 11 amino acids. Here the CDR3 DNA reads TGCAGCGTTGGGCAGCAAGAGACCCAGTACTTC. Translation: CSVGQQETQYF.

This chain's CDR3 is CASSEVVGRSLAQYF. CDR3 coding DNA: TGTGCCAGCAGTGAGGTCGTGGGGCGGTCCTTGGCCCAGTACTTC. V is TRBV19 and J is TRBJ2-5; weak D call: TRBD1 (5 bases). Germline V gene sequence: CDR1 LNHDA, CDR2 SQIVND (reference sequence). The CDR3 loop spans 15 amino acids. The V end was cut by 9 bases, the J end by 9 bases, with 26 bases between.

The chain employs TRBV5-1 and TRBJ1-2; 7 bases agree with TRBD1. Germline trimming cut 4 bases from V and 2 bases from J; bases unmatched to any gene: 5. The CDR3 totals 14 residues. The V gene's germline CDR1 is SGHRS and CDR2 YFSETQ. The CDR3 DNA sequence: TGCGCCAGCAGCCCTACAGGGGCGAACTATGGCTACACCTTC. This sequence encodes CASSPTGANYGYTF.

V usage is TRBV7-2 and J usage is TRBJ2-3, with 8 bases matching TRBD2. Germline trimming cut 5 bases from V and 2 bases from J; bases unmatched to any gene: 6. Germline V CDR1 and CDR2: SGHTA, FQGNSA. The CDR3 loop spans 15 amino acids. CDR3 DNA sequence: TGTGCCAGCAGCCATAGCGGGGCGACCACAGATACGCAGTATTTT. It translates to CASSHSGATTDTQYF.

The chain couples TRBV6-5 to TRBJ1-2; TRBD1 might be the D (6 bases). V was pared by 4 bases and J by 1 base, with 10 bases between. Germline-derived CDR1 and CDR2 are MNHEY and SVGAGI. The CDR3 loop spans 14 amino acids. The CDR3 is CASSSPDSNYGYTF. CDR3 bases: TGTGCCAGCAGTTCCCCGGACAGTAACTATGGCTACACCTTC.

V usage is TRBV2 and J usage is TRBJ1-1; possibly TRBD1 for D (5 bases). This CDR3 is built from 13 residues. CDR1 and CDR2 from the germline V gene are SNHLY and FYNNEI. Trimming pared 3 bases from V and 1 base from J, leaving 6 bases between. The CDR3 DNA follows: TGTGCCAGCAGTGACAGGGAGAACACTGAAGCTTTCTTT. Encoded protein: CASSDRENTEAFF. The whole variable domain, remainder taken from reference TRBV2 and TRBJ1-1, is EPEVTQTPSHQVTQMGQEVILRCVPISNHLYFYWYRQILGQKVEFLVSFYNNEISEKSEIFDDQFSVERPDGSNFTLKIRSTKLEDSAMYFCASSDRENTEAFFGQGTRLTVV.

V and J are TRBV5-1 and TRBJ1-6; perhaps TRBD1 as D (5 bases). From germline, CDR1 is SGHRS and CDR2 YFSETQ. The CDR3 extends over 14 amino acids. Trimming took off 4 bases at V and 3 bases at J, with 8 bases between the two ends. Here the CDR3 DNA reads TGCGCCAGCAGCCGGGGGGGCTATAATTCACCCCTCCACTTT. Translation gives CASSRGGYNSPLHF. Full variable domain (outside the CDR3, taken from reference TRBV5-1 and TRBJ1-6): KAGVTQTPRYLIKTRGQQVTLSCSPISGHRSVSWYQQTPGQGLQFLFEYFSETQRNKGNFPGRFSGRQFSNSRSEMNVSTLELGDSALYLCASSRGGYNSPLHFGNGTRLTVT.

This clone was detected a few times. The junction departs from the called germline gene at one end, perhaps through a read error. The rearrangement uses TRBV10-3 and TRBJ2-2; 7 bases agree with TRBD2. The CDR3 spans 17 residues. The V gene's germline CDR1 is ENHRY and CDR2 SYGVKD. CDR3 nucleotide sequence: TGTGCCATCAGTCAGTCTAGCGGCTACGCGAACACCGGGGAGCTGTTTTTT. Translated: CAISQSSGYANTGELFF.

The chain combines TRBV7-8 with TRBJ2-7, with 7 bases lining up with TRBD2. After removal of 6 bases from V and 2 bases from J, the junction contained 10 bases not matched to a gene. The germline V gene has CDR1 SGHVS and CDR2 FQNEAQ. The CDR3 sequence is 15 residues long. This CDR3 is CASSSLDSGPYEQYF. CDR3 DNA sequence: TGTGCCAGCAGTTCTCTAGATAGCGGGCCCTACGAGCAGTACTTC.

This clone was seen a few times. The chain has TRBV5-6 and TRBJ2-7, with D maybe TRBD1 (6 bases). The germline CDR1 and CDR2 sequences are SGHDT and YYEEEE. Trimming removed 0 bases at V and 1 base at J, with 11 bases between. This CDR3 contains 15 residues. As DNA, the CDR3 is TGTGCCAGCAGCTTGGGGGGCAGGGGTTCCTACGAGCAGTACTTC. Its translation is CASSLGGRGSYEQYF. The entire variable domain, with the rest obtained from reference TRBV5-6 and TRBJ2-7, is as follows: DAGVTQSPTHLIKTRGQQVTLRCSPKSGHDTVSWYQQALGQGPQFIFQYYEEEERQRGNFPDRFSGHQFPNYSSELNVNALLLGDSALYLCASSLGGRGSYEQYFGPGTRLTVT.

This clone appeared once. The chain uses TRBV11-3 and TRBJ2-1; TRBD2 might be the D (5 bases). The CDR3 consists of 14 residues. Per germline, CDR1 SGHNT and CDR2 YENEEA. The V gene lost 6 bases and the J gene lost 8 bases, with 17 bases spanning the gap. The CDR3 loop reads CASSYGPPGDEQFF. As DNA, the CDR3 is TGTGCCAGCAGTTATGGACCGCCCGGGGATGAGCAGTTCTTC.

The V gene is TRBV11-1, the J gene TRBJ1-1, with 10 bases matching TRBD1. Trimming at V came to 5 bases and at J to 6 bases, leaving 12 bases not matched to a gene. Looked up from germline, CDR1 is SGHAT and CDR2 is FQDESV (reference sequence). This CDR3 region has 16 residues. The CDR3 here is CASSGLKGQGGPEAFF. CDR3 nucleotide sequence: TGTGCCAGCAGCGGACTAAAAGGACAGGGGGGTCCTGAAGCTTTCTTT.

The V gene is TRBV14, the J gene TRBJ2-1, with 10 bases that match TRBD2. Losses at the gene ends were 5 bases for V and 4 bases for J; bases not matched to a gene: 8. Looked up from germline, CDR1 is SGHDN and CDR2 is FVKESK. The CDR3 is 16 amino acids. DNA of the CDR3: TGTGCCAGCAGCTACAGCGGGAGGGCCCGTTACAATGAGCAGTTCTTC. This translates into CASSYSGRARYNEQFF.

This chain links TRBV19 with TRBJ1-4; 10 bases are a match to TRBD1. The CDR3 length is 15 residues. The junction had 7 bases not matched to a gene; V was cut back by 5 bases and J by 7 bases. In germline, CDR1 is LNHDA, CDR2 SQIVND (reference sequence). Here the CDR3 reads CASSSRTGGGEKLFF. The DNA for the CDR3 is TGTGCCAGTAGTTCCCGGACAGGGGGAGGTGAAAAACTGTTTTTT.

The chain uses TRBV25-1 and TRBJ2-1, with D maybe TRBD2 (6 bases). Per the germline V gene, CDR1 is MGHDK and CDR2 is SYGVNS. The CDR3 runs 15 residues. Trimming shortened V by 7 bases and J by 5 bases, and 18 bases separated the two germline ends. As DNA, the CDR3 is TGTGCCAGCAAGGGACGCATGGAGGGGAACAATGAGCAGTTCTTC. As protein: CASKGRMEGNNEQFF.

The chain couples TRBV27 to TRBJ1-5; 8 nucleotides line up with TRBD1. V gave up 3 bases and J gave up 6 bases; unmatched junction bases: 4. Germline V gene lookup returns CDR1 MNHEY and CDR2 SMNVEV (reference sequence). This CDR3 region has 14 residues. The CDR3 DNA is TGTGCCAGCAGTTTGACAGGGGCAACTCAGCCCCAGCATTTT. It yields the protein CASSLTGATQPQHF.

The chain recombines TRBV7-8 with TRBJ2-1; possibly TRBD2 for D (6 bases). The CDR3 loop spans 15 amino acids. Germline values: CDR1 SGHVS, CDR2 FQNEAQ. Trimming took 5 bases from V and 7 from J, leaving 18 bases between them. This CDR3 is CASSRVGTSQNEQFF. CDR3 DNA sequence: TGTGCCAGCAGCAGAGTCGGGACTTCGCAGAATGAGCAGTTCTTC.